Sequencing of this TCR beta chain was carried out in a study of cytomegalovirus exposure and HLA in healthy donors (dated by TCRdb to the late 2010s). For context, the study as a whole: In an earlier analysis of about 560 of the donors, about 270 Gb of sequence data and 90 million to 120 million unique TCR beta sequences from 150 million to 200 million T cells were reported. Roughly 310 gigabases of sequencing data and approximately 80 million unique TCR sequences were included in an early release covering 550 to 650 HLA-typed donors. Of the roughly 400 genotyped donors, 81% fell in the genetic ancestry cluster associated with self-reported Caucasian donors. The study aimed to test whether signatures of past pathogen exposure could be identified by cataloging public T cell receptors. The study profiled the T cell repertoires of under 850 subjects by immunosequencing and related them to cytomegalovirus serostatus. Besides the first cohort of roughly 660 subjects, a separate validation cohort made up of 120 different subjects was used. To predict cytomegalovirus infection status, the study brought together high-throughput TCR immunosequencing, statistical association of individual TCRs with disease status, and machine learning. A later analysis re-examined previously published TCR beta repertoires from more than 650 donors and added high-resolution HLA genotyping to investigate patterns of TCR occurrence. In the later analysis, no new phenotypic data were used to find candidate immune exposures; instead, reliance was placed on TCR beta sequences and their occurrence across donors. To decide whether each TCR beta V gene segment behaved as functional or pseudogenic, an earlier analysis of some 600 of the donors relied on high-throughput TCR beta sequencing. Donor age, sex, ethnicity and CMV serostatus were compiled alongside the repertoire data. A later genetic analysis used genome-wide SNP genotypes for about 60% of the roughly 700 donors, treating that subset as a discovery cohort. Every repertoire in the discovery cohort had been generated on one and the same sequencing platform. HLA typing covered class I and class II loci at four-digit resolution. Typing coverage differed by locus: A, B, C, DRB1 and DQB1 were typed in about 629-640 donors, DQA1 in about 560, DPA1 in over 600, and DPB1 in approximately 450. Roughly 5 DR-DQ haplotypes were handled as single units for association and clustering because linkage in the cohort was strong. Among 350 to 400 genotyped donors of the cohort, an average of around 240,000 unique TCR beta nucleotide sequences were sequenced per donor, roughly a sixth of them non-productive. Broad study findings and their caveats: For the cohort, immune exposure information was limited to CMV serostatus. Strong co-occurrence of HLA alleles, especially DR and DQ, made assigning TCR associations to individual alleles difficult. In a later genetic analysis, a missense DCLRE1C variant was associated with V-gene and J-gene trimming of TCR beta chains, and the association was replicated in an independent cohort. According to a later analysis, most CMV-associated TCR beta chains appeared to be HLA-restricted, and the HLA associations seemed to be driven largely by CMV exposure. Because the 87-base-pair reads could not distinguish some IMGT-functional V segments, including TRBV6-2 and TRBV6-3, those segments were excluded. In the study, around 150 TCR beta chains were listed as associated with cytomegalovirus. The cohort was sequenced for TCR beta chains only, and without alpha or paired-chain data the features that could be detected were limited. Some 16 rarely observed V segments, including chromosome 9 orphons, were excluded from the earlier analysis of 550 to 700 of the donors because counts were too low. A further reported finding was that TCR beta sequences accurately predicted the HLA-A and HLA-B alleles for most subjects in the first cohort. In a later analysis, some 17,000 TCR beta sequences were associated with specific HLA alleles at a false discovery rate of 0.05. A later analysis reported that several top co-occurrence clusters appeared linked to parvovirus B19, influenza, CMV and Epstein-Barr virus. Compared with equally common non-associated chains, HLA-associated TCR beta chains in a later analysis were more clonally expanded and had lower generation probabilities. Roughly uniform sequencing depth across donors was assumed in presence/absence analyses, although this assumption may not hold. The authors suggested that the approach could potentially be generalized to other disease states and immunological phenotypes. A later genetic analysis reported fewer N-insertions in productive TCRs among donors in an Asian-associated ancestry cluster than the roughly 700-donor mean. Across donors, most TCR sequences were observed very rarely, whereas some public TCRs were present in many individuals. The sequencing pipeline was judged likely to have produced a cluster of highly shared sequence variants as a technical artifact. The classifier was reported to diagnose cytomegalovirus status with high specificity and sensitivity in both the original and validation cohorts. Because some donors lacked HLA typing at each locus, the association tests relied only on the typed subset. A later analysis found that TCR association rates varied across HLA loci, with DRB1 alleles showing the most associated TCRs and HLA-C alleles the fewest. In an earlier analysis of about 540 of the donors, most TCR beta V segments were observed in productive rearrangements about 87% or about 30% of the time, broadly matching IMGT annotations. Correlated functional status among segregating V segments might reflect linkage disequilibrium, but an unknown experimental factor could not be ruled out. A few of the identified cytomegalovirus-associated TCR beta chains were confirmed in vitro to be specific for cytomegalovirus antigens.

V is shortened by 0 bases, J by 6 bases, and the region joining them spans 22 bases. The CDR3 numbers 17 residues from cysteine through phenylalanine. The sequence is cut down to CDR3 DNA, 51 bases in frame from base 1. For CDR1 and CDR2, the germline V gene lists SGHRS and YFSETQ. To note about this clone: Its antigen target is currently unknown. Per-base qualities were not stored, and no clone one base away is much larger.

Receptors were amplified or captured by the immunoSEQ multiplex PCR assay. For the multiplex PCR, a mixture combining 60 forward primers for TCR Vbeta segments and 13 reverse primers for TCR Jbeta segments was used. A multiplex PCR assay on genomic DNA amplified the CDR3 region of rearranged TCR beta genes. On the Illumina HiSeq System, the amplified TCR beta libraries were sequenced as 87-base-pair reads. Per the source publication's procedure: Across the 600 to 700 repertoires, a later analysis counted some 80 million unique TCR beta chains, around 10 million of which were shared by at least two donors. Raw reads were error-corrected and collapsed into unique sequences by a nearest-neighbor algorithm in which closely related sequences were merged to remove PCR and sequencing errors. CDR3 sequences were aligned to IMGT reference sequences to assign V, D and J gene segments. For a sequence to be retained, a match of at least six nucleotides to both a V gene segment and a J gene segment was required. Rearrangements were called productive when the CDR3 lacked stop codons and stayed in frame with V and J; all others were non-productive. CDR3 was defined according to IMGT convention as the region running from the second conserved V-encoded cysteine to the conserved J-encoded phenylalanine. In an earlier analysis of around 570 of the donors, sequences lacking an unambiguous match to a single V gene segment were excluded. In an earlier analysis of about 590 of the donors, a V segment was called functional when productive rearrangements were above 56.7%, and segregating when the standard deviation between donors exceeded 5%. A statistical classification framework was built for diagnosing cytomegalovirus status from the catalog of TCR beta chain sequences. In a later analysis, V and J genes were assigned by comparing TCR nucleotide sequences against IMGT/GENE-DB human TR gene sequences. The TCRdist pipeline was used in a later analysis to assign CDR3 sequences and most-parsimonious VDJ recombination scenarios. In a later analysis, every TCR beta chain was defined by the combination of its CDR3 amino acid sequence and its V-gene family, and reads without a unique V-gene family were dropped. To address suspected cross-contamination and a sequencing artifact, a later analysis removed a few hundred highly shared, low-generation-probability nucleotide sequences. A later analysis calculated a clonal expansion index for each public chain from normalized within-repertoire ranks of inferred template counts. In a later analysis, generation probabilities were computed with a VDJ recombination model fitted to out-of-frame rearrangements, and the resulting probabilities were checked against IGoR. In a later analysis, TCR-TCR, TCR-HLA and TCR-CMV co-occurrence was scored with hypergeometric tests, and a repertoire-size bias correction was applied to TCR pairs. In a later analysis, false discovery rates were estimated by permuting HLA or CMV assignments 20 times. In a later analysis, co-occurring TCRs were grouped using DBSCAN, and TCRdist sequence similarity was added for clustering within HLA-allele-positive subsets. For co-occurrence clustering, repertoires with fewer than 30,000 or more than 120,000 public chains were excluded, along with four or five repertoires with anomalous nucleotide sharing. TCRdb retrieved this table from immuneACCESS and kept in-frame rearrangements only. Not all clones are present; in checked studies, unresolved V genes account for under half, and no reason is known for the remainder. V, J and clone size reflect that table, while D and trimming were determined from the DNA. The sample records 150,000 to 200,000 clones, roughly three quarters of which are singletons. 2% to 3% of the sample is held by the ten biggest clonotypes.

The cohort comprised 670 or so healthy bone marrow donors. All cohort members were sampled while nominally healthy, although unrecorded immune exposures were likely present. The donor was CMV seropositive and was included in the group of 290 or so seropositive cohort members. A peripheral blood sample was collected from each donor, and TCR beta sequencing was performed on peripheral blood mononuclear cells. The Qiagen DNeasy Blood Extraction Kit was used to extract genomic DNA from the blood cell samples. The sequencing sample was made of PBMCs. The chain links TRBV5-1 with TRBJ2-7, with TRBD2 tentatively as D gene (6 bases match). The clonotype was recovered from a woman aged 25 to 39 in good health and CMV-seropositive. The nucleotide sequence is given as TGCGCCAGCAGCTTGGCGGGCGGAGGGGTGGGGTCATCCGAGCAGTACTTC. Its protein product is CASSLAGGGVGSSEQYF.